The rows below give T cell receptor beta chains drawn from one sample of a study of regulatory T cells in long-lasting Graves disease. TCRdb re-derived calls from the multiplex PCR reads in MiXCR, one entry per CDR3 protein. Of over 300,000 distinct CDR3 sequences listed, around 19% were seen once; the top ten hold roughly 29%. The material was peripheral blood mononuclear cells (PBMCs), obtained when the disease was refractory, from a patient treated with antithyroid drugs. The receptors here all came from a female donor with Graves disease. Each CDR3 is given with its conserved first and last residue. Fields, in order: V gene, J gene, clone size, D gene, CDR3 protein, CDR3 DNA. A D gene is named only where the DNA matches it firmly. Size is omitted from some rows. Given values are once, few, many or a class for expanded clones.

>TRBV30|TRBJ1-1|NA|NA
CAWRAGHPNTEAFF
TGTGCCTGGAGGGCGGGACACCCGAACACTGAAGCTTTCTTT
>TRBV12-3/TRBV12-4|TRBJ2-7|NA|TRBD1
CASSLEGTGSYEQYF
TGTGCCAGCAGTTTAGAAGGGACAGGGTCCTACGAGCAGTACTTC
>TRBV10-3|TRBJ1-1|many|NA
CAISESPGNTEAFF
TGTGCCATCAGTGAGTCCCCCGGGAACACTGAAGCTTTCTTT
>TRBV11-2|TRBJ2-1|NA|TRBD1
CASRDRGSYNEQFF
TGTGCCAGCAGGGACAGGGGTTCCTACAATGAGCAGTTCTTC
>TRBV7-8|TRBJ2-2|few|TRBD1
CASSYRGRGTGELFF
TGTGCCAGCAGCTACAGGGGAAGGGGCACCGGGGAGCTGTTTTTT
>TRBV20-1|TRBJ2-5|many|NA
CSASPPTRAQETQYF
TGCAGTGCTAGCCCCCCGACCCGGGCCCAAGAGACCCAGTACTTC
>TRBV11-3|TRBJ2-5|many|TRBD1
CASSSRTGIGETQYF
TGTGCCAGCAGCTCCCGGACAGGGATAGGGGAGACCCAGTACTTC
>TRBV18|TRBJ1-1|many|TRBD1
CASSGQGWNTEAFF
TGTGCCAGCTCTGGACAGGGGTGGAACACTGAAGCTTTCTTT
>TRBV13|TRBJ2-1|NA|NA
CASSLRPNSYNEQFF
TGTGCCAGCAGCTTACGACCGAACTCCTACAATGAGCAGTTCTTC
>TRBV9|TRBJ2-7|NA|NA
CASSPGQYPYEQYF
TGTGCCAGCAGCCCTGGACAGTACCCCTACGAGCAGTACTTC
>TRBV30|TRBJ1-2|few|TRBD1
CAWSAGRGRNGYTF
TGTGCCTGGAGTGCTGGCAGGGGGCGGAATGGCTACACCTTC
>TRBV12-3/TRBV12-4|TRBJ1-5|NA|NA
CASSHGQGGYSNQPQHF
TGTGCCAGCAGTCACGGGCAGGGAGGTTATAGCAATCAGCCCCAGCATTTT
>TRBV5-6|TRBJ1-2|few|TRBD1
CASSSGQGRSHGYTF
TGTGCCAGCAGCTCGGGACAGGGAAGAAGTCATGGCTACACCTTC
>TRBV7-9|TRBJ1-1|many|NA
CASSLSLGGQGEAFF
TGTGCCAGCAGCTTAAGCCTTGGGGGGCAGGGTGAAGCTTTCTTT